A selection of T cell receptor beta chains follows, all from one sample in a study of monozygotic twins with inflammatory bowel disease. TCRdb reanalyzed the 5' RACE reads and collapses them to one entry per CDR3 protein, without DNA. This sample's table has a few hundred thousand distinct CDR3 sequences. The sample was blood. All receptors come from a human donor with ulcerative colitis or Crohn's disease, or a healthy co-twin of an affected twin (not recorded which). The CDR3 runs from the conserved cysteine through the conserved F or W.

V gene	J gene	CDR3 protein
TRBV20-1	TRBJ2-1	CSAKSPKLSIDEQFF
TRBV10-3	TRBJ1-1	CAITGQNTEAFF
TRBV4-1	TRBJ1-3	CASSQDTGPSPVSGNTIYF
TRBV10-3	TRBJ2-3	CAISESGAGALTDTQYF
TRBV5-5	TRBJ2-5	CASSLNPSGGYETQYF
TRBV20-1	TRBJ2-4	CSARLGALQYF
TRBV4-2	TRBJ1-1	CASSITEGATEAFF
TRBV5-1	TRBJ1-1	CASSPDSSVNSEAFF
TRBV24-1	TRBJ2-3	CATSDFGQGRGRYF
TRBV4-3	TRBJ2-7	CASSQDGLAGQYEQYF
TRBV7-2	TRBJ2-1	CASSLRSGVSNEQFF
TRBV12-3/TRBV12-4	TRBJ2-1	CASSFQRRTYNEQFF
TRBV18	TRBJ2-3	CASSSTSGDTQYF
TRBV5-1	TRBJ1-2	CASSLDRPAYGYTF
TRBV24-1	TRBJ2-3	CATSDLRDSGTDTQYF
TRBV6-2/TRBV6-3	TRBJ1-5	CASSTTGAYSNQPQHF
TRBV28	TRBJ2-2	CASQFGGNTGELFF
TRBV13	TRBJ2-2	CASSSTSGGADGELFF
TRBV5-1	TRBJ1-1	CASSQHGGGTEAFF
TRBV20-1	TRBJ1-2	CSAKAQEGSGYTF
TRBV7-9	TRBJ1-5	CASSPSDRASQPQHF
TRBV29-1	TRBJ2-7	CSAIAGGPYEQYF